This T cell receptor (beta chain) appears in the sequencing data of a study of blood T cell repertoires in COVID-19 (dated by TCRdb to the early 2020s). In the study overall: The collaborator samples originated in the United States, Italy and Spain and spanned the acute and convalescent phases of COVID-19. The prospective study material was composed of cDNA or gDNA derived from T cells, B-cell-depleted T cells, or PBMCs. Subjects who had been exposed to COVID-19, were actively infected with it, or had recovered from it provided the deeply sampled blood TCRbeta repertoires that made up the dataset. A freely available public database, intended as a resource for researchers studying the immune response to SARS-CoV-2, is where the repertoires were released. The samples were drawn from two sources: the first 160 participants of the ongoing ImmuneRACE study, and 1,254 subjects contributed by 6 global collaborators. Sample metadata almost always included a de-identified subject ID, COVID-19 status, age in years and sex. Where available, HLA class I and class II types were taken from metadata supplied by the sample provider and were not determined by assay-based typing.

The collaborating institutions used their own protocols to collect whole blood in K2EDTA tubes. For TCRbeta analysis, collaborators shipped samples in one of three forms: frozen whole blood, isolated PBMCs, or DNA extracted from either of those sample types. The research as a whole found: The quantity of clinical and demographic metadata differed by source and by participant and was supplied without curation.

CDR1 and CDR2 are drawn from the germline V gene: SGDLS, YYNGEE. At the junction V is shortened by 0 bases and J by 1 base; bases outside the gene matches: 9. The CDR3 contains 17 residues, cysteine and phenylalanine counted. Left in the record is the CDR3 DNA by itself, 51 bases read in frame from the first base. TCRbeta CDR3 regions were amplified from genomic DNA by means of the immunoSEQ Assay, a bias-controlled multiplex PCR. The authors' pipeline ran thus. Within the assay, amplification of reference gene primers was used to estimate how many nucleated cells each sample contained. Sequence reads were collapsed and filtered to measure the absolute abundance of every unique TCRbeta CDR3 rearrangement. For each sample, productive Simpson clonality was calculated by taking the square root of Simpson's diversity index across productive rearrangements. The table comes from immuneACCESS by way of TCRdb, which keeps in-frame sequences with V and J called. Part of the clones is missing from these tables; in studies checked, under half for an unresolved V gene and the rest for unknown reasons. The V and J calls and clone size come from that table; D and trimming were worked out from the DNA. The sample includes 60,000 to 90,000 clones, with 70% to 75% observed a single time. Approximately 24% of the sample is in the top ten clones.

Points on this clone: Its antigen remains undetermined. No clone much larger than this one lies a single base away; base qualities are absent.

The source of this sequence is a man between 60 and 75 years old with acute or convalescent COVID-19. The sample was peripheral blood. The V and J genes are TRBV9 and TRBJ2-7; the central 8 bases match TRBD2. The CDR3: CASSVDRSSSGSYEQYF. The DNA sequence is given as TGTGCCAGCAGCGTAGATAGGAGTTCTAGCGGGTCCTACGAGCAGTACTTC.